There are a few counts of the clone carrying this T cell receptor beta chain. Its target is not known. TCRdb used MiXCR to reprocess the reads, holding one entry per CDR3 protein. The table has about 310,000 distinct CDR3 sequences, 25% seen once. This record comes from a study of T cell repertoires in cytomegalovirus infection. Turning to the study itself: The public TCR beta signatures pointed to both CMV infection and matching HLA type. Overall study results and limits: HLA-C-restricted, CMV-specific TCR beta clonotypes were dominant ex vivo.

The germline V gene has CDR1 LNHDA and CDR2 SQIVND (reference sequence). With 8 bases removed from V and 0 bases from J, the gap between germline ends came to 8 bases. The CDR3 has 13 amino acids. The rearrangement joins TRBV19 to TRBJ2-1; D might be TRBD1 or TRBD2, each matching 5 bases. The material sequenced was cultured PBMCs, taken from culture after CMV antigen stimulation. The receptor's source is a human donor in good health (CMV status not recorded). Some clones in this sample may be carry-over from other donors' samples. Written as DNA, the CDR3 is TGTGCCAGTGGGGGAGTCTCCTACAATGAGCAGTTCTTC. Encoded protein: CASGGVSYNEQFF.